These T cell receptor beta chains were read from a single sample in a study of T-cell memory formation after mild COVID-19. Each CDR3 protein is one row after TCRdb ran MiXCR on the 5' RACE reads. The sample holds 450,000 to 650,000 distinct CDR3 sequences; roughly 20% are singletons and the top ten take around 13%. The material sequenced was PBMCs or a T cell subset sorted from them (not recorded which). These receptor sequences come from an adult woman who had mild COVID-19 (a few samples of this study predate the infection). Cell type and time point are not known. Each CDR3 is given with its conserved first and last residue. Each record gives: V gene, J gene, clone size, D gene, CDR3 DNA, CDR3 protein. The D gene is left open where the match is weak. The listing skips clone size in some rows; elsewhere it reads once, few, many or a size class.

>TRBV5-5|TRBJ2-7|-|TRBD2
TGTGCCAGCAGCGTACTAGCGCCCGTCTGGGAGCAGTACTTC
CASSVLAPVWEQYF
>TRBV20-1|TRBJ2-5|-|TRBD2
TGCAGTGCTAGGAAATACTCTAGCGGGAGGGGGGAGACCCAGTACTTC
CSARKYSSGRGETQYF
>TRBV28|TRBJ2-7|few|TRBD2
TGTGCCAGCAGTCCGCAGGGACTAGCGGGAGGGTCCTCCTACGAGCAGTACTTC
CASSPQGLAGGSSYEQYF
>TRBV12-3/TRBV12-4|TRBJ2-1|many|-
TGTGCCAGCAGTCCCCGGGGCGGGTTGGGGAATGAGCAGTTCTTC
CASSPRGGLGNEQFF
>TRBV5-6|TRBJ2-7|few|-
TGTGCCAGCAGCTTCACCGGTTTTCAGATCTACGAGCAGTACTTC
CASSFTGFQIYEQYF
>TRBV18|TRBJ2-3|few|-
TGTGCCAGCTCACCGGATTACAGGGCAGATACGCAGTATTTT
CASSPDYRADTQYF
>TRBV6-5|TRBJ2-2|-|-
TGTGCCAGCAGTTACCCCAGTACATCGAACACCGGGGAGCTGTTTTTT
CASSYPSTSNTGELFF
>TRBV6-5|TRBJ1-3|many|-
TGTGCCAGCGGGAACAGGCGGAGAGGGAATTTCCCTGGAAACACCATATATTTT
CASGNRRRGNFPGNTIYF
>TRBV29-1|TRBJ2-1|-|TRBD2
TGCAGCGTTGAATCGGGCGGGGGTACCTACAATGAGCAGTTCTTC
CSVESGGGTYNEQFF
>TRBV27|TRBJ2-7|-|TRBD2
TGTGCCAGCAGGAGCGGGGTGCGGGTCTACGAGCAGTACTTC
CASRSGVRVYEQYF
>TRBV7-2|TRBJ2-7|many|-
TGTGCCAGCAGCGTCTCCTACGAGCAGTACTTC
CASSVSYEQYF
>TRBV29-1|TRBJ1-1|few|-
TGCAGCGTTAGGGACGGACCGAACACTGAAGCTTTCTTT
CSVRDGPNTEAFF
>TRBV6-6|TRBJ2-7|few|TRBD2
TGTGCCAGCAGCCACGGTGGGACTAGCTTATACGAGCAGTACTTC
CASSHGGTSLYEQYF
>TRBV4-3|TRBJ2-2|many|-
TGCGCCAGCAGCCAAGAAATTCGGGCATGGGGCCCCGGGGAGCTGTTTTTT
CASSQEIRAWGPGELFF
>TRBV24-1|TRBJ2-1|few|TRBD1
TGTGCCACCAGTGGACATCCCACAGGGGGCGCCTACAATGAGCAGTTCTTC
CATSGHPTGGAYNEQFF
>TRBV5-1|TRBJ2-3|once|-
TGCGCCAGCACCATTGGGGGAACCACCACAGATACGCAGTATTTT
CASTIGGTTTDTQYF
>TRBV10-3|TRBJ1-2|few|-
TGTGCCATCAGTGAGTCAGGGGAGGGTGGCTACACCTTC
CAISESGEGGYTF
>TRBV20-1|TRBJ2-7|many|TRBD1
TGCAGTGCTCGGGACAGTGTTATCTACGAGCAGTACTTC
CSARDSVIYEQYF
>TRBV9|TRBJ1-1|few|TRBD1
TGTGCCAGCAGCGGACCGGGACAGTTGAACACTGAAGCTTTCTTT
CASSGPGQLNTEAFF
>TRBV15|TRBJ2-5|-|-
TGTGCCACCAGCAGACTGAGCCAAGAGACCCAGTACTTC
CATSRLSQETQYF
>TRBV6-2/TRBV6-3|TRBJ2-7|few|TRBD1
TGTGCCAGCAGTCGGACAGGAGGTACCTACGAGCAGTACTTC
CASSRTGGTYEQYF
>TRBV7-2|TRBJ1-4|few|-
TGTGCCAGCAGCGTATACGGGGGAAAACTGTTTTTT
CASSVYGGKLFF
>TRBV12-3/TRBV12-4|TRBJ2-5|-|TRBD2
TGTGCCAGCAGTTTAGCTGGACTAGCGGGGGGGATAGGGGAGACCCAGTACTTC
CASSLAGLAGGIGETQYF
>TRBV6-5|TRBJ2-7|few|-
TGTGCCAGCAGTCCCCTAAAAGGGACCCACAGCCCCTACGAGCAGTACTTC
CASSPLKGTHSPYEQYF
>TRBV7-9|TRBJ2-1|few|TRBD2
TGTGCCAGCAGCTTAACTAGCGGGATGTTCAATGAGCAGTTCTTC
CASSLTSGMFNEQFF
>TRBV28|TRBJ2-3|-|TRBD2
TGTGCCAGCAGTTTACGGCTAGCGGGAGGCCCTCTCACAGATACGCAGTATTTT
CASSLRLAGGPLTDTQYF
>TRBV5-6|TRBJ2-7|few|-
TGTGCCAGCAGTCATCGGCGGAAGGGCGAGCAGTACTTC
CASSHRRKGEQYF
>TRBV6-5|TRBJ1-2|once|-
TGTGCCAGCAGTTACTCGAGCTTGGTGGGGGCGCGTGGCTACACCTTC
CASSYSSLVGARGYTF
>TRBV19|TRBJ1-1|-|-
TGTGCCAGTAGTCTCAGGGCCTTACAGGGGAACACTGAAGCTTTCTTT
CASSLRALQGNTEAFF
>TRBV20-1|TRBJ1-2|-|-
TGCAGTGCTAGTACGGGGGAATCAGGCTACACCTTC
CSASTGESGYTF
>TRBV20-1|TRBJ2-7|few|TRBD1
TGCAGTGCTAGAGTAACAGGGGGCTTTGAGCAGTACTTC
CSARVTGGFEQYF
>TRBV24-1|TRBJ2-3|-|TRBD1
TGTGCCATCGGGTCGGACAGGGTATATGCAGATACGCAGTATTTT
CAIGSDRVYADTQYF
>TRBV13|TRBJ1-5|few|-
TGTGCCAGCAGCAAGGGGACTCAGCCCCAGCATTTT
CASSKGTQPQHF